This T cell receptor (beta chain) was obtained from a study of blood T cell repertoires in COVID-19 (dated by TCRdb to 2020 to 2021). As for the study more broadly: The collaborator samples originated in the United States, Italy and Spain and spanned the acute and convalescent phases of COVID-19. Where available, HLA class I and class II types were obtained from metadata supplied by the sample provider rather than from assay-based typing. The material from the prospective study consisted of cDNA or gDNA derived from T cells, B-cell-depleted T cells, or PBMCs. Sample metadata almost always included a de-identified subject ID, COVID-19 status, age in years and sex. Subjects who had been exposed to COVID-19, were actively infected with it, or had recovered from it provided the deeply sampled blood TCRbeta repertoires that made up the dataset. Samples came from the ongoing ImmuneRACE study (first 160 participants) plus 1,254 subjects from 6 global collaborators. The repertoires were released in a freely available public database intended as a resource for research on the immune response to SARS-CoV-2.

The CDR3 goes from the cysteine to the phenylalanine over 13 residues. Only the CDR3 part of the read is kept: 39 bases, read in frame from the first base. V is clipped by 6 bases and J by 2 bases, and the sequence between their germline boundaries is 10 bases long. Sequences MDHEN (CDR1) and SYDVKM (CDR2) are obtained from the germline V gene. Comments on this clone: Its antigen specificity is not known. Per-nucleotide qualities are absent, and no much larger clonotype sits a single base away.

Each collaborating institution followed its own protocols to collect whole blood in K2EDTA tubes. For TCRbeta analysis, collaborators shipped samples as frozen whole blood, isolated PBMCs, or DNA extracted from either of those sample types. Study-wide findings and limitations: How much clinical and demographic metadata was included differed by source and by participant, and the metadata was provided uncurated.

The immunoSEQ Assay, a bias-controlled multiplex PCR, was used to amplify TCRbeta CDR3 regions from genomic DNA. The published analysis was carried out like this. Within the assay, amplification of reference gene primers was used to estimate how many nucleated cells each sample contained. Sequence reads were collapsed and filtered to measure the absolute abundance of every unique TCRbeta CDR3 rearrangement. Productive Simpson clonality was computed per sample as the square root of Simpson's diversity index over productive rearrangements. As stored in TCRdb, this immuneACCESS dataset retains in-frame rearrangements with V and J assigned. A fraction of the clones does not appear; measured against another copy, unresolved V genes explain less than half of the discrepancy, and the remainder lacks a known reason. Clone size and the V and J calls come from that table; the DNA yielded D and trimming. Here the sample has some 180,000 clones; 88% occur a single time. Of the sample, around 6% falls within the top ten clones.

Rearrangement joined TRBV28 to TRBJ1-2; no D gene can be assigned with confidence. The sample comprised peripheral blood. This receptor was obtained from a man in his forties or fifties with active or convalescent COVID-19. The CDR3 here reads CASSPGWNYGYTF. The nucleotide sequence is given as TGTGCCAGCAGCCCGGGATGGAACTATGGCTACACCTTC.